Below, 5 T cell receptor beta chains from the same sample are listed, as sequenced in a study of T cell responses to AZD1222 COVID-19 vaccine. The assay was immunoSEQ multiplex PCR, and TCRdb's table has in-frame clones only and misses some. The top ten hold roughly 1.5% of the sample, which has some 120,000 clones, about 90% seen once. This specimen consisted of peripheral blood, obtained on day 0 of AZD1222 vaccination. Receptors originate from an adult in good health.

This chain joins TRBV9 and TRBJ2-7, with a tentative D call TRBD2 (6 bases). The CDR3 runs to 15 residues. V was pared by 4 bases and J by 0 bases, with 14 bases between. Germline assignment: CDR1 SGDLS and CDR2 YYNGEE. The CDR3 here is CASSSGLLSSYEQYF. Here the CDR3 DNA reads TGTGCCAGCAGCTCGGGACTCCTCAGCTCCTACGAGCAGTACTTC.

The chain is built from TRBV7-9 and TRBJ2-1; 10 bases match TRBD1. After removal of 3 bases from V and 7 bases from J, the junction contained 12 bases not matched to a gene. Germline V gene data show CDR1 as SEHNR and CDR2 as FQNEAQ (reference sequence). The CDR3 spans 17 residues. CDR3: CASSFAKTGGKWNEQFF. CDR3 nucleotide sequence: TGTGCCAGCAGCTTCGCTAAGACAGGGGGCAAGTGGAATGAGCAGTTCTTC.

This chain joins TRBV29-1 and TRBJ1-5, with D uncertain. Trimming took 3 bases from V and 1 from J, leaving 7 bases between them. The CDR3 totals 13 residues. Germline V gives CDR1 SQVTM, CDR2 ANQGSEA. This chain's CDR3 is CSVDPGSNQPQHF. The DNA for the CDR3 is TGCAGCGTTGATCCCGGGAGCAATCAGCCCCAGCATTTT.

The chain has TRBV7-3 and TRBJ2-2; D remains ambiguous. The CDR3 covers 14 residues. CDR1 and CDR2 (germline): SGHTA, FQGTGA. V lost 0 bases and J 3 bases, leaving 5 bases between the germline ends. For the CDR3, the DNA is TGTGCCAGCAGCTTAACCACGGACACCGGGGAGCTGTTTTTT. It encodes CASSLTTDTGELFF.

In nucleotides, the CDR3 is TGTGCCAGCAGTGTAGGAGGGACAGGGTTCCCCTACGAGCAGTACTTC. This codes for CASSVGGTGFPYEQYF. The J gene is TRBJ2-7, the V gene TRBV28, with TRBD1 matching over 9 bases. V dropped 5 bases and J dropped 2; count of bases not matched to a gene: 10. Per germline, CDR1 MDHEN and CDR2 SYDVKM. The CDR3 loop spans 16 amino acids. Drawing the rest from reference TRBV28 and TRBJ2-7, the complete variable domain is DVKVTQSSRYLVKRTGEKVFLECVQDMDHENMFWYRQDPGLGLRLIYFSYDVKMKEKGDIPEGYSVSREKKERFSLILESASTNQTSMYLCASSVGGTGFPYEQYFGPGTRLTVT.